Listed here are 20 T cell receptor beta chains from one sample, sequenced in a study of regulatory T cells in long-lasting Graves disease. Time point denoted: newly diagnosed GD, antithyroid drugs for less than 3 months. The authors made the TCR library using RNA they extracted from PBMCs. Arm-PCR with iRepertoire HTBI primers amplified the CDR3 regions for these TCR beta libraries. TCRdb independently ran MiXCR on the multiplex PCR reads; one entry per CDR3 protein. The sample has roughly 610,000 distinct CDR3 sequences; approximately 15% are singletons. The same sample was also used in a study of T cells in Graves' hyperthyroidism and ophthalmopathy.

Material: peripheral blood mononuclear cells (PBMCs), obtained at new diagnosis, from a patient treated with antithyroid drugs. All receptors derive from a woman in her twenties or thirties with Graves disease.

The chain uses TRBV10-2 and TRBJ2-3, with TRBD2 matching 12 bases. The CDR3 totals 15 residues. J lost 6 bases, V lost 6 bases, and 7 bases had no gene match. Germline CDR1 and CDR2: WSHSY and SAAADI. The CDR3 DNA reads as TGCGCCAGCAGGAATGGACTAGCGGGATACGATACGCAGTATTTT. It encodes CASRNGLAGYDTQYF.

The table lists this clonotype with a few counts. The chain joins TRBV12-3 or TRBV12-4 to TRBJ2-4, with D hard to call. CDR3 size: 13 residues. Trimming stripped 6 bases from V and 7 bases from J, with 13 bases between. CDR3 DNA: TGTGCCAGCAGCTCAGTCCTGAGGAACATTCAGTACTTC. Translating it yields CASSSVLRNIQYF.

The rearrangement joins TRBV5-1 to TRBJ2-3; maybe TRBD1 (5 bases). Trimming took off 4 bases at V and 0 bases at J, with 15 bases between the two ends. Per the germline V gene, CDR1 is SGHRS and CDR2 is YFSETQ. The CDR3 runs 16 residues. The CDR3 nucleotides are TGCGCCAGCAGCCCATCCAGGGTGGGTAGCACAGATACGCAGTATTTT. Its protein product is CASSPSRVGSTDTQYF. Combining the CDR3 with reference TRBV5-1 and TRBJ2-3 gives the whole variable domain KAGVTQTPRYLIKTRGQQVTLSCSPISGHRSVSWYQQTPGQGLQFLFEYFSETQRNKGNFPGRFSGRQFSNSRSEMNVSTLELGDSALYLCASSPSRVGSTDTQYFGPGTRLTVL.

CDR3 residues: CATSTETGAVEAFF. The CDR3 DNA is TGTGCCACCAGCACCGAGACAGGGGCAGTTGAAGCTTTCTTT. The chain is built from TRBV15 and TRBJ1-1; 8 nucleotides line up with TRBD1. Per the germline V gene, CDR1 is LNHNV and CDR2 is YYDKDF (reference sequence). J lost 7 bases, V lost 4 bases, and 8 bases had no gene match. This CDR3 has 14 amino acids.

The chain uses TRBV7-9 and TRBJ1-2; D is uncertain. Germline-derived CDR1 and CDR2 are SEHNR and FQNEAQ (reference sequence). Trimming left V 4 bases short and J 2 bases short, with 14 bases between. The length of the CDR3 is 15 residues. CDR3 sequence reads: CASSSITDRNYGYTF. DNA of the CDR3: TGTGCCAGCAGCTCGATAACAGATCGGAACTATGGCTACACCTTC. Full variable domain (remainder filled in from reference TRBV7-9 and TRBJ1-2): DTGVSQNPRHKITKRGQNVTFRCDPISEHNRLYWYRQTLGQGPEFLTYFQNEAQLEKSRLLSDRFSAERPKGSFSTLEIQRTEQGDSAMYLCASSSITDRNYGYTFGSGTRLTVV.

In this sample, this clonotype turned up a few times. This chain uses TRBV27 with TRBJ1-2; D may be TRBD1 (5 bases). CDR1 MNHEY and CDR2 SMNVEV come from the germline V gene (reference sequence). CDR3 length: 15 residues. V gave up 5 bases and J gave up 0 bases, with 13 bases separating them. The DNA of the CDR3 is TGTGCCAGCAGTCCAGGACATATTTCTAACTATGGCTACACCTTC. Translation: CASSPGHISNYGYTF.

This clonotype was observed many times. This sequence joins TRBV11-2 and TRBJ1-2, with a possible D match to TRBD1 (5 bases). Trimming took off 10 bases at V and 1 base at J, with 19 bases between the two ends. Germline V gene sequence: CDR1 SGHAT, CDR2 FQNNGV. The CDR3 has 15 residues. In DNA, the CDR3 is TGTGCCACCTACCCCGCAGGGACCTATAACTATGGCTACACCTTC. Residues: CATYPAGTYNYGYTF.

The CDR3 nucleotides read TGTGCCAGCAGCGACGGGAGAAAGGTCGGGGAGCTGTTTTTT. It yields the protein CASSDGRKVGELFF. The V call is TRBV9, the J call TRBJ2-2; D is perhaps TRBD2 (6 bases). CDR3 length: 14 residues. V was trimmed by 3 bases and J by 7 bases, leaving 13 bases between them. Germline values: CDR1 SGDLS, CDR2 YYNGEE.

This clonotype came up a few times. The chain couples TRBV6-1 to TRBJ2-2, with unresolved D. Germline loops: CDR1 MNHNS, CDR2 SASEGT. The V and J ends lost 5 bases and 10 bases respectively, with 11 bases between them. The CDR3 length is 12 residues. The chain's CDR3 is CASSRVPAELFF. In nucleotides, the CDR3 is TGTGCCAGCAGTCGAGTTCCCGCGGAGCTGTTTTTT.

On this clonotype: Since a much larger clone is just one base distant, this may be a read error. V and J are TRBV6-1 and TRBJ2-5, with 8 positions matching TRBD2. Germline CDR1 and CDR2: MNHNS and SASEGT. The CDR3 loop spans 15 amino acids. The CDR3 sequence: CASSEVIGREETQCF. In DNA, the CDR3 is TGTGCCAGCAGTGAAGTAATCGGGAGGGAAGAGACCCAGTGCTTC.

This clonotype was found many times. This sequence joins TRBV2 and TRBJ2-7, with TRBD1 matching 12 bases. With V trimmed by 5 bases and J by 9 bases, 8 bases remained unmatched. Per the germline V gene, CDR1 is SNHLY and CDR2 is FYNNEI. The CDR3 consists of 14 residues. The CDR3 bases are TGTGCCAGCAGTCCGGGACAGGGGGCTTCGGTGCAGTACTTC. Residues: CASSPGQGASVQYF.

This clonotype was detected ten times or more. DNA of the CDR3: TGTGCCAGCAGCCCAGGGAATGGCAATCAGCCCCAGCATTTT. Protein: CASSPGNGNQPQHF. The rearrangement joins TRBV28 to TRBJ1-5; maybe TRBD1 (5 bases). Per the germline V gene, CDR1 is MDHEN and CDR2 is SYDVKM. The CDR3 loop spans 14 amino acids. V lost 6 bases, J lost 2 bases, and 11 bases lay in between. Together with reference TRBV28 and TRBJ1-5, the CDR3 gives the full variable domain: DVKVTQSSRYLVKRTGEKVFLECVQDMDHENMFWYRQDPGLGLRLIYFSYDVKMKEKGDIPEGYSVSREKKERFSLILESASTNQTSMYLCASSPGNGNQPQHFGDGTRLSIL.

There are many counts of this clonotype. The rearrangement uses TRBV6-1 and TRBJ2-1; D gene uncertain. Trimming took 4 bases from V and 0 from J, leaving 7 bases between them. The CDR3 covers 14 residues. Germline assignment: CDR1 MNHNS and CDR2 SASEGT. CDR3 DNA sequence: TGTGCCAGCAGTGTAGTGAGCTCCTACAATGAGCAGTTCTTC. Translation: CASSVVSSYNEQFF.

The chain employs TRBV28 and TRBJ2-7, with 8 bases matching TRBD1. Germline V lookup: CDR1 MDHEN, CDR2 SYDVKM. Losses at the gene ends were 4 bases for V and 3 bases for J; bases not matched to a gene: 8. This CDR3 is built from 15 residues. The CDR3 nucleotides are TGTGCCAGCAGTTCCCCCGGACAGGGTCTCTACGAGCAGTACTTC. Its translation is CASSSPGQGLYEQYF.

Comments on this clonotype: With a much larger clone just one base away, this may be a read error. The chain couples TRBV24-1 to TRBJ2-1; 9 nucleotides match TRBD2. The ends lost 8 bases at V and 8 bases at J; junction bases unmatched: 12. Germline V gene lookup returns CDR1 KGHDR and CDR2 SFDVKD. The CDR3 contains 15 residues. As DNA, the CDR3 is TGTGCCACCAATCGACCCAGCGGGAGGATAGATGAGCAGTTCTTC. Translating gives CATNRPSGRIDEQFF.

This clonotype showed up just a few times. The gene calls are TRBV4-2 and TRBJ1-5; no reliable D call. CDR3 length: 13 residues. Trimming pared 3 bases from V and 6 bases from J, leaving 9 bases between. Germline lookup yields CDR1 LGHNA and CDR2 YNFKEQ. For the CDR3, the DNA is TGTGCCAGCAGCCAGGACCCCACTCAGCCCCAGCATTTT. Residues: CASSQDPTQPQHF.

This clonotype was observed a handful of times. The chain combines TRBV10-3 with TRBJ2-2; D gene ambiguous. Germline V gives CDR1 ENHRY, CDR2 SYGVKD. CDR3 size: 13 residues. Trimming cost V 11 bases and J 3 bases, with 13 bases left between them. In nucleotides, the CDR3 is TGTGCCGTCGGACCCCTGGACACCGGGGAGCTGTTTTTT. Amino acid sequence: CAVGPLDTGELFF.

This clonotype was counted ten times or more. This sequence joins TRBV10-3 and TRBJ2-1, with D perhaps matching TRBD1 (6 bases). CDR3 length equals 14 residues. V lost 0 bases and J 10 bases, leaving 13 bases between the germline ends. In germline, CDR1 is ENHRY, CDR2 SYGVKD. CDR3 nucleotides: TGTGCCATCAGTGAGTCCGGTGAGAGGGGGGAGCAGTTCTTC. Its protein product is CAISESGERGEQFF.

This clonotype was picked up many times. This sequence joins TRBV28 and TRBJ2-3, with TRBD1 as a possible D gene (6 bases). The germline V gene has CDR1 MDHEN and CDR2 SYDVKM. V lost 6 bases to trimming and J lost 2 bases, with 18 bases between them. The CDR3 has 16 amino acids. The CDR3 here is CASSGAFTGSTDTQYF. The CDR3 DNA follows: TGTGCCAGCAGCGGGGCCTTCACAGGGTCCACAGATACGCAGTATTTT.

This clonotype was counted at least ten times. The J gene is TRBJ2-7, the V gene TRBV11-2; 9 positions agree with TRBD2. Germline V gene sequence: CDR1 SGHAT, CDR2 FQNNGV. V lost 5 bases and J lost 3; bases outside the gene matches: 11. The CDR3 covers 16 residues. The CDR3 region is CASSPSSGRNFYEQYF. The CDR3 DNA reads TGTGCCAGCAGCCCCTCAAGCGGGAGGAACTTCTACGAGCAGTACTTC.